The sequence of this T cell receptor beta chain was determined in a study of shared clonotypes between healthy human individuals. Running of the assay took place at deep level. Some clones are missing from TCRdb's copy, which holds only in-frame ones; the method was immunoSEQ multiplex PCR. Among millions of clones listed, 85% to 95% were seen once. Trimming removed 3 bases from V and 4 bases from J, with 20 bases in between. Germline lookup yields CDR1 SGDLS and CDR2 YYNGEE. The CDR3 is 17 residues long. With respect to this clone: Its antigen is still unknown.

Whole-study results and caveats: It was expected that sequencing depth would affect clonotype sharing among donors. Larger estimated richness was generally seen in naive subsets than in memory subsets.

A CD45RA-negative memory subset and a CD45RA+ naive subset were separated from the CD4+ cells. The sequence derives from a man between 18 and 29 years old in good health. Some clones in this sample may be carry-over from other donors' samples. What was sequenced was naive CD4+ T cells from PBMCs. The subset: CD45RA+ positively selected. This sequence joins TRBV9 and TRBJ2-1; D possibly uses TRBD1 or TRBD2 (6 bases each). CDR3 nucleotides: TGTGCCAGCAGCGCTCCCTCGGGGCGGAGGGGGTACAATGAGCAGTTCTTC. Translation: CASSAPSGRRGYNEQFF. The full variable domain, rest sourced from reference TRBV9 and TRBJ2-1, is DSGVTQTPKHLITATGQRVTLRCSPRSGDLSVYWYQQSLDQGLQFLIQYYNGEERAKGNILERFSAQQFPDLHSELNLSSLELGDSALYFCASSAPSGRRGYNEQFFGPGTRLTVL.